The 26 T cell receptor beta chains below were found in one sample sequenced in a study of blood T cells in healthy people across ages. A J-beta primer mix and a sample-barcoded 5' primer were used in a second PCR of roughly 7 to 12 cycles. MiXCR was run by TCRdb on the 5' RACE reads, yielding one entry per CDR3 protein. The data hold some 1,800,000 distinct CDR3 sequences, with 30% to 40% observed a single time. Sequenced sample: blood. The receptor source for this set is a human donor in good health.

The rearrangement links TRBV27 to TRBJ2-4; 8 nucleotides agree with TRBD1. The DNA matches TRBJ2-7 better at its end, which makes the J call doubtful. The CDR3 spans 14 residues. The V gene's germline CDR1 is MNHEY and CDR2 SMNVEV (reference sequence). DNA for the CDR3: TGTGCCAGCAGACGACAGGGGATAAACTACGAGCAGTACTTC. This gives the protein CASRRQGINYEQYF.

Worth noting for this clonotype: Germline is not matched at one junction end, which may reflect a read error. The chain has TRBV7-3 and TRBJ2-1, with no clear D. Germline V lookup: CDR1 SGHTA, CDR2 FQGTGA. The CDR3 is 12 amino acids. The CDR3 region has the DNA TGTGTCAGCAGCTTAACAAGAAATGAGCAGTTCTTC. This translates into CVSSLTRNEQFF.

This clonotype was observed a few times. The gene calls are TRBV20-1 and TRBJ2-1; 8 bases are a match to TRBD1. This CDR3 comprises 14 residues. After removal of 6 bases from V and 8 bases from J, the junction contained 12 bases not matched to a gene. Germline CDR1 and CDR2: DFQATT and SNEGSKA (reference sequence). This CDR3 is CSAHSGTGRDEQFF. CDR3 bases: TGCAGTGCCCACTCTGGGACAGGTAGGGATGAGCAGTTCTTC.

This clonotype was seen a handful of times. CDR3 residues: CARGGTSVEDTQYF. CDR3 bases: TGTGCCAGAGGCGGGACTAGCGTGGAAGATACGCAGTATTTT. The chain uses TRBV2 and TRBJ2-3, with 10 bases aligning to TRBD2. CDR1 and CDR2 (germline): SNHLY, FYNNEI. CDR3 length: 14 residues. The J segment lost 5 bases and the V segment lost 9 bases, leaving 8 bases of the junction unmatched.

This clonotype was seen only a few times. The chain uses TRBV29-1 and TRBJ2-3; maybe TRBD2 (6 bases). The V gene lost 4 bases and the J gene lost 2 bases, with 13 bases spanning the gap. Looked up from germline, CDR1 is SQVTM and CDR2 is ANQGSEA. The CDR3 extends over 14 amino acids. The CDR3 loop is CSVVRRLDTDTQYF. CDR3 bases: TGCAGCGTTGTCAGGCGACTAGACACAGATACGCAGTATTTT.

The chain joins TRBV11-2 to TRBJ1-1; D call uncertain. V shed 5 bases and J shed 11 bases, with 24 bases lying between them. CDR1 SGHAT and CDR2 FQNNGV come from the germline V gene. The CDR3 runs to 15 residues. CDR3 in DNA: TGTGCCAGCAGCCCACTAGGTTCTGGCGGACTAGGGGCTTTCTTT. Translation gives CASSPLGSGGLGAFF.

The genes are TRBV6-5 and TRBJ2-1, with TRBD2 matching 7 bases. This CDR3 spans 16 amino acids. V trimming: 5 bases; J trimming: 2 bases; junction bases outside the gene matches: 9. The germline gives CDR1 MNHEY, CDR2 SVGAGI. The CDR3 bases are TGTGCCAGCAGTAAATCGGGGGGAAATCCCTACAATGAGCAGTTCTTC. Translation: CASSKSGGNPYNEQFF.

The V gene is TRBV7-2, the J gene TRBJ1-1; tentative D call: TRBD1 (5 bases). Germline V CDR1 and CDR2: SGHTA, FQGNSA. Between the trimmed V and J ends, which lost 1 base and 1 base, there was a span of 16 bases. CDR3 length: 17 amino acids. CDR3 region: CASSLGRKGLENTEAFF. DNA of the CDR3: TGTGCCAGCAGCTTAGGGAGGAAGGGGCTGGAGAACACTGAAGCTTTCTTT.

This clonotype was seen once. The V and J genes are TRBV15 and TRBJ2-4; a weak D match, TRBD2 (6 bases). The J call may be in error: the DNA end matches TRBJ2-7 better. The CDR3 spans 15 residues. Germline V gene sequence: CDR1 LNHNV, CDR2 YYDKDF (reference sequence). This CDR3 is CATSRDLGLNYEQYF. The DNA of the CDR3 is TGTGCCACCAGCAGAGATTTGGGACTCAATTACGAGCAGTACTTC.

This clonotype was found a few times. The chain carries TRBV4-3 and TRBJ2-7, with 7 positions matching TRBD2. Looked up from germline, CDR1 is LGHNA and CDR2 is YSLEER. The CDR3 totals 14 residues. Trimming removed 1 base from V and 4 bases from J; junction bases left unmatched: 4. CDR3 in DNA: TGCGCCAGCAGCCAAGTACCAGCGGGGTACGAGCAGTACTTC. It translates to CASSQVPAGYEQYF.

In this sample, this clonotype turned up a few times. This chain joins TRBV7-2 and TRBJ2-3; 14 bases line up with TRBD2. Germline-derived CDR1 and CDR2 are SGHTA and FQGNSA. V dropped 5 bases and J dropped 6; count of bases not matched to a gene: 7. The CDR3 has 16 amino acids. For the CDR3, the DNA is TGTGCCAGCAGCCCGACTAGCGGGGGGGCTCTGGATACGCAGTATTTT. Amino acids: CASSPTSGGALDTQYF.

This chain connects TRBV2 to TRBJ1-4, with a weak D call TRBD1 (6 bases). CDR3 size: 14 residues. CDR1 SNHLY and CDR2 FYNNEI come from the germline V gene. The germline V and J ends were trimmed by 6 bases and 6 bases, with 14 bases remaining between them. DNA of the CDR3: TGTGCCAGCAGGGAGAACAGGGAGTATGAAAAACTGTTTTTT. Its protein product is CASRENREYEKLFF.

This clonotype was recorded a few times. Written as DNA, the CDR3 is TGCAGTCACCCCGGGGGGGGAACAGATACGCAGTATTTT. Its protein is CSHPGGGTDTQYF. The V and J genes are TRBV20-1 and TRBJ2-3; TRBD2 matches 8 bases. The ends lost 8 bases at V and 3 bases at J; junction bases unmatched: 7. This CDR3 spans 13 amino acids. Germline V gives CDR1 DFQATT, CDR2 SNEGSKA (reference sequence).

V gene TRBV20-1 combines with J gene TRBJ2-7; D possibly corresponds to TRBD2 (5 bases). Trimming pared 6 bases from V and 3 bases from J, leaving 12 bases between. The CDR3 sequence is 12 residues long. The germline V gene has CDR1 DFQATT and CDR2 SNEGSKA (reference sequence). CDR3 residues: CSADRGDYEQYF. The CDR3, as DNA: TGCAGTGCCGATCGGGGAGACTACGAGCAGTACTTC.

A few counts support this clonotype. The CDR3 DNA reads as TGTGCCAGCAAGGTCGAAAGCTCCTACAATGAGCAGTTCTTC. It encodes CASKVESSYNEQFF. This sequence joins TRBV2 and TRBJ2-1; unclear D gene. The length of the CDR3 is 14 residues. V was shortened by 7 bases and J by 0 bases, with 10 bases between the two germline ends. The germline CDR1 and CDR2 sequences are SNHLY and FYNNEI.

This clonotype occurred a few times. V usage is TRBV6-1 and J usage is TRBJ2-7; D not resolved. Germline lookup yields CDR1 MNHNS and CDR2 SASEGT. Trimming took 7 bases from V and 3 from J, leaving 13 bases between them. The CDR3 covers 13 residues. CDR3 DNA: TGTGCCAGCAACTTGCGCGGAGTCTACGAGCAGTACTTC. The encoded protein is CASNLRGVYEQYF.

A few counts support this clonotype. The V and J genes are TRBV5-1 and TRBJ1-2; the match to TRBD1 covers 8 bases. There are 14 residues in the CDR3. CDR1 is SGHRS, CDR2 YFSETQ, per germline. V shed 2 bases, J shed 6 bases, and the junction held 6 bases outside the gene matches. CDR3 amino acids: CASSLRQGSDGYTF. The CDR3 bases are TGCGCCAGCAGCTTACGACAGGGGAGCGATGGCTACACCTTC.

The chain is built from TRBV7-2 and TRBJ1-2; 11 bases map to TRBD1. The CDR3 runs to 13 residues. The ends lost 8 bases at V and 7 bases at J; junction bases unmatched: 6. Germline lookup yields CDR1 SGHTA and CDR2 FQGNSA. The CDR3 DNA sequence: TGTACCAGCGCAACGGGGACAGGGGGTGGCTACACCTTC. Amino acid sequence: CTSATGTGGGYTF.

V usage is TRBV29-1 and J usage is TRBJ2-3; 8 bases fit TRBD2. After removal of 4 bases from V and 0 bases from J, the junction contained 6 bases not matched to a gene. Germline V lookup: CDR1 SQVTM, CDR2 ANQGSEA. There are 15 residues in the CDR3. CDR3 sequence reads: CSVGDRGGSTDTQYF. In DNA form, the CDR3 reads TGCAGCGTTGGGGACCGGGGGGGAAGCACAGATACGCAGTATTTT.

This clonotype was observed a handful of times. V and J are TRBV2 and TRBJ2-1; D not certain. Trimming cost V 7 bases and J 3 bases, with 4 bases left between them. This CDR3 is 11 amino acids long. The germline gives CDR1 SNHLY, CDR2 FYNNEI. CDR3 sequence reads: CASTNYNEQFF. For the CDR3, the DNA is TGTGCCAGCACTAACTACAATGAGCAGTTCTTC.

This chain links TRBV27 with TRBJ2-4, with 11 bases that match TRBD2. This CDR3 is built from 15 residues. The V gene's germline CDR1 is MNHEY and CDR2 SMNVEV (reference sequence). V trimming: 7 bases; J trimming: 13 bases; junction bases outside the gene matches: 15. Here the CDR3 DNA reads TGTGCCAGCACCCTCCGGGGACTAGCGGACAATGAGCAGTACTTC. Encoded protein: CASTLRGLADNEQYF.

V and J are TRBV6-6 and TRBJ2-1, with 7 positions matching TRBD2. Germline trimming cut 8 bases from V and 5 bases from J; bases unmatched to any gene: 6. This CDR3 has 13 residues. Per germline, CDR1 MNHNY and CDR2 SVGAGI (reference sequence). For the CDR3, the DNA is TGTGCCAGCCAGGTGGGGGGGAACAATGAGCAGTTCTTC. Protein sequence: CASQVGGNNEQFF.

This clonotype was detected only a few times. This clone may be a read error of a much larger clone one base away. The V call is TRBV24-1, the J call TRBJ2-5, with 8 bases fitting TRBD1. The CDR3 sequence is 16 residues long. Trimming removed 3 bases from V and 7 bases from J; junction bases left unmatched: 12. CDR1 and CDR2 from the germline V gene are KGHDR and SFDVKD. The CDR3 spells CATSDAGTGGGRTQYF. For the CDR3, the DNA is TGTGCCACCAGTGATGCCGGGACAGGAGGAGGGAGGACCCAGTACTTC.

This clonotype has only a few counts. The V call is TRBV5-1, the J call TRBJ2-1, with D possibly called TRBD1 or TRBD2 (5 bases each). CDR1 and CDR2 from the germline V gene are SGHRS and YFSETQ. The CDR3 has 12 amino acids. Trimming pared 4 bases from V and 13 bases from J, leaving 15 bases between. The CDR3 sequence: CASSLTGTIQFF. CDR3 DNA: TGCGCCAGCAGCCTGACCGGGACCATACAGTTCTTC.

Of note for this clonotype: A much larger clonotype is one base distant, so this may be a read error. J is TRBJ2-5 and V is TRBV18; 8 bases are shared with TRBD1. Germline CDR1 KGHSH, CDR2 LQKENI. The trim removed 5 bases at V and 0 bases at J, leaving 8 bases unmatched. CDR3 length: 16 residues. The CDR3 bases are TGTGCCAGCTCATCGGGACAGGTTAGCAACCAAGAGACCCAGTACTTC. Translation gives CASSSGQVSNQETQYF.

This chain connects TRBV7-9 to TRBJ2-1; maybe TRBD2 (7 bases). Germline V gives CDR1 SEHNR, CDR2 FQNEAQ (reference sequence). This CDR3 is 17 amino acids long. The V end was cut by 0 bases, the J end by 0 bases, with 12 bases between. CDR3 in amino acids: CASSLARGAGSYNEQFF. DNA of the CDR3: TGTGCCAGCAGCTTAGCACGGGGGGCCGGCTCCTACAATGAGCAGTTCTTC.